These 5 T cell receptor beta chains share one sample of origin, sequenced in a study of control samples from healthy donors and cancer patients. Profiling relied on immunoSEQ multiplex PCR, and the TCRdb table lists in-frame clones only, not all of them. In the table there are 65,000 to 90,000 clones, around 90% of which are singletons. The specimen was PBMCs. These receptors were collected from a woman in her fifties or sixties with colorectal cancer.

The rearrangement joins TRBV5-1 to TRBJ2-3, with 12 bases fitting TRBD2. Trimming cost V 1 base and J 6 bases; bases outside gene matches: 3. The length of the CDR3 is 15 residues. Per germline, CDR1 SGHRS and CDR2 YFSETQ. CDR3 residues: CASSLITSGGDTQYF. Written as DNA, the CDR3 is TGCGCCAGCAGCTTGATCACTAGCGGGGGGGATACGCAGTATTTT.

A single count supports this clone. V usage is TRBV5-1 and J usage is TRBJ2-3, with 13 bases lining up with TRBD2. This CDR3 comprises 15 residues. CDR1 SGHRS and CDR2 YFSETQ come from the germline V gene. V lost 3 bases and J lost 5; bases outside the gene matches: 3. The DNA of the CDR3 is TGCGCCAGCAGCTCTAGGACTAGCGGGGGAGATACGCAGTATTTT. Protein: CASSSRTSGGDTQYF.

This clone was observed a single time. The genes are TRBV7-8 and TRBJ1-6; D might be TRBD1 (6 bases). Germline lookup yields CDR1 SGHVS and CDR2 FQNEAQ. V lost 1 base to trimming and J lost 6 bases, with 13 bases between them. The CDR3 runs to 16 residues. The DNA of the CDR3 is TGTGCCAGCAGCTTAGTCTACAGGGAGGGTAATTCACCCCTCCACTTT. It encodes CASSLVYREGNSPLHF.

This chain joins TRBV13 and TRBJ2-3; D unresolved. V shed 4 bases and J shed 5 bases, with 10 bases lying between them. From germline, CDR1 is PRHDT and CDR2 FYEKMQ (reference sequence). This CDR3 is 13 amino acids long. Here the CDR3 reads CASSSSRLDTQYF. The CDR3, as DNA: TGTGCCAGCAGCTCCTCTCGGCTAGATACGCAGTATTTT.

This clone is a singleton in its sample. The chain couples TRBV7-2 to TRBJ1-2; TRBD1 matches at 7 bases. The CDR3 covers 16 residues. The V gene's germline CDR1 is SGHTA and CDR2 FQGNSA. V shed 5 bases, J shed 2 bases, and the junction held 11 bases outside the gene matches. The CDR3 here is CASSTSATGTNYGYTF. The CDR3 DNA is TGTGCCAGCAGCACTTCCGCGACAGGGACCAACTATGGCTACACCTTC.